Below are 9 T cell receptor beta chains sequenced from a single sample in a study of technical replicates of blood from a handful of donors. TCRdb's table, derived via immunoSEQ multiplex PCR, lists solely in-frame clones and lacks some. The sample holds 95,000 or so clones, approximately 95% seen once. Input material: T cells isolated from PBMCs. Every receptor here comes from a human donor in good health.

The chain carries TRBV29-1 and TRBJ2-1; D is undetermined. This CDR3 has 17 amino acids. Germline V CDR1 and CDR2: SQVTM, ANQGSEA. The V end was cut by 1 base, the J end by 0 bases, with 16 bases between. CDR3: CSVEVLRTGVSYNEQFF. The CDR3 nucleotides are TGCAGCGTTGAAGTACTTCGAACCGGAGTCTCCTACAATGAGCAGTTCTTC.

CDR3: CASSLRQGISEAFF. CDR3 nucleotide sequence: TGTGCCAGCAGTTTACGACAGGGGATTTCTGAAGCTTTCTTT. This chain uses TRBV28 with TRBJ1-1, with TRBD1 identical over 8 bases. Looked up from germline, CDR1 is MDHEN and CDR2 is SYDVKM. After removal of 2 bases from V and 6 bases from J, the junction contained 5 bases not matched to a gene. This CDR3 has 14 residues.

V is TRBV5-3 and J is TRBJ1-3; 7 bases are a match to TRBD1. TRBV5-3 is recorded as an ORF, its role being uncertain. The CDR3 spans 17 residues. Losses at the gene ends were 2 bases for V and 1 base for J; bases not matched to a gene: 9. The CDR3 sequence is CARSFSDRESSGNTIYF. The CDR3 DNA sequence: TGTGCCAGAAGCTTTTCTGACAGGGAAAGTTCTGGAAACACCATATATTTT.

Only a few counts were recorded for this clone. The chain has TRBV27 and TRBJ2-5, with a weak D call TRBD1 (6 bases). From germline, CDR1 is MNHEY and CDR2 SMNVEV (reference sequence). The CDR3 loop spans 15 amino acids. V gave up 5 bases and J gave up 5 bases, with 18 bases separating them. CDR3 DNA sequence: TGTGCCAGCAGTGACGGACAGTGGGGAACGGAGACCCAGTACTTC. Its translation: CASSDGQWGTETQYF.

The V and J genes are TRBV19 and TRBJ2-1; 8 positions match TRBD2. This CDR3 comprises 15 residues. CDR1 is LNHDA, CDR2 SQIVND, per germline (reference sequence). The V segment lost 9 bases and the J segment 8 bases; nucleotides outside the gene matches: 15. CDR3 nucleotides: TGTGCCAGCTCTAACCCGGGACTAGTCTCCCATGAGCAGTTCTTC. This encodes CASSNPGLVSHEQFF.

The table lists this clone with a count of one. V usage is TRBV10-3 and J usage is TRBJ2-1; D possibly corresponds to TRBD2 (5 bases). This CDR3 spans 14 amino acids. Germline lookup yields CDR1 ENHRY and CDR2 SYGVKD. V lost 3 bases to trimming and J lost 5 bases, with 11 bases between them. The DNA of the CDR3 is TGTGCCATCAGTGATACCGGGAAGGACAATGAGCAGTTCTTC. Translation gives CAISDTGKDNEQFF.

This clone is categorized as medium-sized. The chain joins TRBV6-6 to TRBJ1-1; no definite D call. The CDR3 spans 11 residues. Per the germline V gene, CDR1 is MNHNY and CDR2 is SVGAGI (reference sequence). Trimming cost V 6 bases and J 5 bases, with 7 bases left between them. CDR3 sequence: CASRTRTEAFF. CDR3 nucleotide sequence: TGTGCCAGCAGGACGAGGACTGAAGCTTTCTTT.

This chain links TRBV14 with TRBJ1-2; D uncertain. The V gene lost 0 bases and the J gene lost 8 bases, with 13 bases spanning the gap. The CDR3 totals 14 residues. CDR1 is SGHDN, CDR2 FVKESK, per germline. CDR3 sequence reads: CASSQERLLGGYTF. CDR3 DNA: TGTGCCAGCAGCCAAGAACGACTATTAGGGGGCTACACCTTC.

CDR3 region: CASSPDRAYTEAFF. The CDR3 bases are TGTGCCAGCAGCCCCGACAGGGCCTACACTGAAGCTTTCTTT. The gene calls are TRBV6-5 and TRBJ1-1; the match to TRBD1 covers 7 bases. Germline V CDR1 and CDR2: MNHEY, SVGAGI. J lost 3 bases, V lost 6 bases, and 7 bases had no gene match. CDR3 length: 14 amino acids.